These 29 T cell receptor beta chains were sequenced from one sample in a study of cytomegalovirus exposure and HLA in healthy donors. Primers included in the PCR were 60 Vbeta and 13 Jbeta primers. TCRdb keeps only in-frame clones here, not all; method: immunoSEQ multiplex PCR. Among about 230,000 clones, approximately 81% were seen once, and the ten largest hold around 1.4%. The sequenced material came from PBMCs. The receptors stem from a human donor in good health.

The J gene is TRBJ2-1, the V gene TRBV18; no clear D gene. CDR3 length: 14 amino acids. Germline V gene data show CDR1 as KGHSH and CDR2 as LQKENI. The germline V and J ends were trimmed by 2 bases and 4 bases, with 9 bases remaining between them. The chain's CDR3 is CASSPIETYNEQFF. CDR3 nucleotide sequence: TGTGCCAGCTCACCAATAGAAACTTACAATGAGCAGTTCTTC.

The chain links TRBV19 to TRBJ2-5, with D uncertain. Germline assignment: CDR1 LNHDA and CDR2 SQIVND (reference sequence). The CDR3 has 11 residues. V lost 3 bases and J 5 bases, leaving 4 bases between the germline ends. In DNA form, the CDR3 reads TGTGCCAGTAGTATCGCGGAGACCCAGTACTTC. Amino acid sequence: CASSIAETQYF.

V gene TRBV28 combines with J gene TRBJ1-4; weak D call: TRBD1 (5 bases). V shed 8 bases and J shed 8 bases, with 18 bases lying between them. This CDR3 has 14 residues. Germline assignment: CDR1 MDHEN and CDR2 SYDVKM. As DNA, the CDR3 is TGTGCCAGCCGGGGACTTCAAGAGGGGGAAAAACTGTTTTTT. Its translation: CASRGLQEGEKLFF.

The sample holds one count of this clone. The V gene is TRBV9, the J gene TRBJ2-7; 9 bases are shared with TRBD1. Losses at the gene ends were 7 bases for V and 3 bases for J; bases not matched to a gene: 8. The CDR3 totals 14 residues. CDR1 and CDR2 from the germline V gene are SGDLS and YYNGEE. CDR3 region: CASRRTGDFYEQYF. CDR3 DNA: TGTGCCAGCCGGCGGACAGGGGACTTCTACGAGCAGTACTTC. Complete variable domain (other parts from reference TRBV9 and TRBJ2-7): DSGVTQTPKHLITATGQRVTLRCSPRSGDLSVYWYQQSLDQGLQFLIQYYNGEERAKGNILERFSAQQFPDLHSELNLSSLELGDSALYFCASRRTGDFYEQYFGPGTRLTVT.

The rearrangement uses TRBV6-1 and TRBJ2-7; 9 nucleotides line up with TRBD2. Germline loops: CDR1 MNHNS, CDR2 SASEGT. Trimming at V came to 3 bases and at J to 3 bases, leaving 3 bases not matched to a gene. The CDR3 runs to 14 residues. The CDR3 here is CASSDGTSYYEQYF. CDR3 sequence (DNA): TGTGCCAGCAGTGACGGGACTAGCTACTACGAGCAGTACTTC.

The CDR3 DNA sequence: TGTGCCAGCAGCTTTAGGGGGAACACCGGGGAGCTGTTTTTT. Protein: CASSFRGNTGELFF. The chain links TRBV5-4 to TRBJ2-2; possibly TRBD1 for D (5 bases). Germline V gene sequence: CDR1 SGHNT, CDR2 YYREEE (reference sequence). CDR3 length: 14 amino acids. V lost 2 bases and J lost 1, with 6 bases in between.

This chain uses TRBV19 with TRBJ1-4; D may be TRBD1 (5 bases). This CDR3 region has 17 residues. Germline CDR1 and CDR2: LNHDA and SQIVND (reference sequence). Trimming left V 11 bases short and J 0 bases short, with 22 bases between. Here the CDR3 DNA reads TGTGCCTGCGGGAAGCCGACCGGGACTCCAACTAATGAAAAACTGTTTTTT. Amino acids: CACGKPTGTPTNEKLFF.

V and J are TRBV28 and TRBJ2-7; 9 bases line up with TRBD2. The CDR3 consists of 15 residues. Trimming removed 6 bases from V and 0 bases from J; junction bases left unmatched: 6. Germline CDR1 reads MDHEN; CDR2 reads SYDVKM. In nucleotides, the CDR3 is TGTGCCAGCAGCCCACAGCGGGAGGTCTCCTACGAGCAGTACTTC. Its translation: CASSPQREVSYEQYF. The full variable domain, its missing parts supplied by reference TRBV28 and TRBJ2-7, is DVKVTQSSRYLVKRTGEKVFLECVQDMDHENMFWYRQDPGLGLRLIYFSYDVKMKEKGDIPEGYSVSREKKERFSLILESASTNQTSMYLCASSPQREVSYEQYFGPGTRLTVT.

The rearrangement links TRBV5-4 to TRBJ1-2; D is perhaps TRBD1 (5 bases). V was cut by 4 bases and J by 8 bases, with 9 bases left in between. Looked up from germline, CDR1 is SGHNT and CDR2 is YYREEE (reference sequence). The CDR3 is 11 residues long. Here the CDR3 DNA reads TGTGCCAGCAGCCCAGGGTGGGGCTACACCTTC. Translating gives CASSPGWGYTF. The whole variable domain, filled in from reference TRBV5-4 and TRBJ1-2, reads ETGVTQSPTHLIKTRGQQVTLRCSSQSGHNTVSWYQQALGQGPQFIFQYYREEENGRGNFPPRFSGLQFPNYSSELNVNALELDDSALYLCASSPGWGYTFGSGTRLTVV.

This chain links TRBV28 with TRBJ1-4, with a possible D match to TRBD1 (5 bases). The V and J ends lost 10 bases and 0 bases respectively, with 15 bases between them. Per the germline V gene, CDR1 is MDHEN and CDR2 is SYDVKM. The CDR3 covers 15 residues. CDR3 nucleotide sequence: TGTGCCACCTTCGTTCAGGGTTCAACTAATGAAAAACTGTTTTTT. Translating it yields CATFVQGSTNEKLFF.

The chain couples TRBV9 to TRBJ2-5; 14 bases agree with TRBD2. Germline CDR1 is SGDLS and CDR2 is YYNGEE. The CDR3 covers 18 residues. The V and J ends lost 4 bases and 1 base, in that order; junction bases with no gene match: 9. The CDR3 DNA follows: TGTGCCAGCAGCACCGGGACTAGCGGGAGTCGGTTCCAAGAGACCCAGTACTTC. Translation: CASSTGTSGSRFQETQYF. Variable domain in full (rest from reference TRBV9 and TRBJ2-5): DSGVTQTPKHLITATGQRVTLRCSPRSGDLSVYWYQQSLDQGLQFLIQYYNGEERAKGNILERFSAQQFPDLHSELNLSSLELGDSALYFCASSTGTSGSRFQETQYFGPGTRLLVL.

The chain has TRBV19 and TRBJ2-1; D is unclear. Germline V gives CDR1 LNHDA, CDR2 SQIVND (reference sequence). V shed 5 bases and J shed 2 bases, with 13 bases lying between them. The CDR3 totals 15 residues. The CDR3 loop reads CASSADVAPYNEQFF. The CDR3 bases are TGTGCCAGTAGTGCCGATGTCGCGCCCTACAATGAGCAGTTCTTC.

The V call is TRBV19, the J call TRBJ2-1; D is ambiguous. The CDR3 spans 11 residues. Germline CDR1 and CDR2: LNHDA and SQIVND (reference sequence). Trimming took 3 bases from V and 10 from J, leaving 7 bases between them. The CDR3 DNA follows: TGTGCCAGTAGTATTGGCCGCGAGCAGTTCTTC. This gives the protein CASSIGREQFF.

There are a few counts of this clone. V gene TRBV4-1 combines with J gene TRBJ1-2, with D hard to call. Trimming took 1 base from V and 0 from J, leaving 6 bases between them. Germline CDR1 and CDR2: MGHRA and YSYEKL. CDR3 length: 14 residues. The CDR3 loop reads CASSQGQTNYGYTF. The CDR3 bases are TGCGCCAGCAGCCAAGGGCAAACTAACTATGGCTACACCTTC.

The V call is TRBV5-1, the J call TRBJ1-2; 8 bases are a match to TRBD1. From germline, CDR1 is SGHRS and CDR2 YFSETQ. The CDR3 has 18 residues. The trim removed 5 bases at V and 0 bases at J, leaving 15 bases unmatched. CDR3 loop: CASRSDRVVLSANYGYTF. The CDR3 nucleotides are TGCGCCAGCAGATCGGACAGGGTTGTACTTTCTGCTAACTATGGCTACACCTTC.

This clone has a handful of counts. The chain is built from TRBV7-9 and TRBJ2-7; 8 bases match TRBD1. CDR1 is SEHNR and CDR2 is FQNEAQ in the germline V gene (reference sequence). V lost 3 bases, J lost 1 base, and 14 bases stayed unmatched. The CDR3 loop spans 18 amino acids. The CDR3 loop reads CASSLVRKGTGVSYEQYF. In nucleotides, the CDR3 is TGTGCCAGCAGCTTGGTTAGAAAAGGGACAGGCGTATCCTACGAGCAGTACTTC.

V is TRBV6-5 and J is TRBJ1-1; D remains ambiguous. The CDR3 consists of 15 residues. Trimming stripped 0 bases from V and 1 base from J, with 9 bases between. The germline V gene has CDR1 MNHEY and CDR2 SVGAGI. CDR3: CASSYSRVANTEAFF. CDR3 DNA sequence: TGTGCCAGCAGTTACTCGCGGGTAGCGAACACTGAAGCTTTCTTT.

The genes are TRBV7-6 and TRBJ2-7, with D tentatively TRBD2 (6 bases). The CDR3 runs to 15 residues. The germline V gene has CDR1 SGHVS and CDR2 FNYEAQ. The V end lost 2 bases, the J end lost 7 bases, and 18 bases lay between the germline ends. Written as DNA, the CDR3 is TGTGCCAGCAGCTTATATGATCGGGGGTCGGAAGAGCAGTACTTC. This translates into CASSLYDRGSEEQYF.

The rearrangement joins TRBV2 to TRBJ1-2; D is perhaps TRBD1 (5 bases). This CDR3 has 15 amino acids. Germline CDR1 and CDR2: SNHLY and FYNNEI. The ends were cut back, 10 bases at V and 14 bases at J, with 32 bases in the middle. CDR3 region: CANPSLKGSRPGTTF. For the CDR3, the DNA is TGTGCCAATCCAAGCCTAAAAGGGTCCCGCCCGGGGACTACCTTC.

V usage is TRBV7-2 and J usage is TRBJ1-5, with D maybe TRBD1 (6 bases). The ends were cut back, 10 bases at V and 0 bases at J, with 13 bases in the middle. Germline V CDR1 and CDR2: SGHTA, FQGNSA. The CDR3 is made up of 14 amino acids. CDR3 sequence: CATRGDYSNQPQHF. The CDR3 nucleotides read TGTGCCACGAGGGGGGACTATAGCAATCAGCCCCAGCATTTT.

In regard to this clone: The junction departs from the called germline gene at one end, perhaps through a read error. CDR3: CSSSLRLAGGEQYF. CDR3 nucleotides: TGTTCCAGCAGCTTAAGACTAGCGGGAGGTGAGCAGTACTTC. The chain employs TRBV7-9 and TRBJ2-7; 13 nucleotides match TRBD2. The CDR3 loop spans 14 amino acids. Germline V gene sequence: CDR1 SEHNR, CDR2 FQNEAQ (reference sequence). Supplemented by reference TRBV7-9 and TRBJ2-7, the full variable domain reads DTGVSQNPRHKITKRGQNVTFRCDPISEHNRLYWYRQTLGQGPEFLTYFQNEAQLEKSRLLSDRFSAERPKGSFSTLEIQRTEQGDSAMYLCSSSLRLAGGEQYFGPGTRLTVT.

This clone was observed a handful of times. The rearrangement links TRBV10-2 to TRBJ2-7; TRBD2 might be the D (6 bases). The V gene's germline CDR1 is WSHSY and CDR2 SAAADI. The CDR3 covers 13 residues. V was clipped by 3 bases and J by 7 bases, with 13 bases between them. The CDR3 coding sequence is TGCGCCAGCAGTGATGGCGGGGCGCGGGAGCAGTACTTC. Its protein is CASSDGGAREQYF.

The J gene is TRBJ2-7, the V gene TRBV13; 9 nucleotides line up with TRBD1. The CDR3 length is 15 residues. Trimming at V came to 5 bases and at J to 2 bases, leaving 7 bases not matched to a gene. In germline, CDR1 is PRHDT, CDR2 FYEKMQ (reference sequence). CDR3 in amino acids: CASSGGGTGTYEQYF. The DNA of the CDR3 is TGTGCCAGCAGCGGAGGAGGGACAGGGACCTACGAGCAGTACTTC.

There are a few counts of this clone. The chain is built from TRBV18 and TRBJ2-5; D is unresolved. Trimming cost V 0 bases and J 0 bases, with 2 bases left between them. In germline, CDR1 is KGHSH, CDR2 LQKENI. The length of the CDR3 is 13 residues. In DNA form, the CDR3 reads TGTGCCAGCTCACCACCCAACCAAGAGACCCAGTACTTC. This sequence encodes CASSPPNQETQYF.

This rearrangement joins TRBV27 to TRBJ2-5; possible D gene TRBD1, 5 bases. Near its end, the DNA agrees better with TRBJ2-7, so the J call may be wrong. This CDR3 spans 15 amino acids. CDR1 and CDR2 (germline): MNHEY, SMNVEV (reference sequence). The CDR3 coding sequence is TGTGCCAGCAGTTTAACCGAGACAGAAGCCTACGAGCAGTACTTC. Translated, it gives CASSLTETEAYEQYF.

The J gene is TRBJ1-2, the V gene TRBV28; 7 nucleotides line up with TRBD1. The V and J ends lost 3 bases and 0 bases, in that order; junction bases with no gene match: 1. This CDR3 has 14 residues. Germline V lookup: CDR1 MDHEN, CDR2 SYDVKM. The DNA of the CDR3 is TGTGCCAGCAGTTTGGGGACAGCTAACTATGGCTACACCTTC. This codes for CASSLGTANYGYTF.

This clone was observed a single time. The rearrangement joins TRBV28 to TRBJ2-7; 9 bases line up with TRBD2. V was pared by 5 bases and J by 5 bases, with 10 bases of the junction left unmatched. The CDR3 loop spans 15 amino acids. CDR1 is MDHEN and CDR2 is SYDVKM in the germline V gene. CDR3 loop: CASSPTPGTSHEQYF. The CDR3 DNA follows: TGTGCCAGCAGTCCCACCCCCGGGACTAGCCACGAGCAGTACTTC.

CDR3 amino acids: CASSNPSGRGRNEQFF. In DNA, the CDR3 is TGTGCCAGTAGTAACCCTAGCGGGAGAGGTAGGAATGAGCAGTTCTTC. This chain links TRBV19 with TRBJ2-1, with 10 bases identical to TRBD2. V was pared by 4 bases and J by 7 bases, with 10 bases of the junction left unmatched. CDR1 LNHDA and CDR2 SQIVND come from the germline V gene (reference sequence). The CDR3 length is 16 residues.

The rearrangement joins TRBV7-2 to TRBJ2-5; 13 nucleotides agree with TRBD2. V lost 4 bases and J lost 5; bases outside the gene matches: 4. Germline V gene sequence: CDR1 SGHTA, CDR2 FQGNSA. The CDR3 runs to 15 residues. Written as DNA, the CDR3 is TGTGCCAGCAGCTACGGACTAGCGGGAGCGGAGACCCAGTACTTC. Protein product: CASSYGLAGAETQYF.